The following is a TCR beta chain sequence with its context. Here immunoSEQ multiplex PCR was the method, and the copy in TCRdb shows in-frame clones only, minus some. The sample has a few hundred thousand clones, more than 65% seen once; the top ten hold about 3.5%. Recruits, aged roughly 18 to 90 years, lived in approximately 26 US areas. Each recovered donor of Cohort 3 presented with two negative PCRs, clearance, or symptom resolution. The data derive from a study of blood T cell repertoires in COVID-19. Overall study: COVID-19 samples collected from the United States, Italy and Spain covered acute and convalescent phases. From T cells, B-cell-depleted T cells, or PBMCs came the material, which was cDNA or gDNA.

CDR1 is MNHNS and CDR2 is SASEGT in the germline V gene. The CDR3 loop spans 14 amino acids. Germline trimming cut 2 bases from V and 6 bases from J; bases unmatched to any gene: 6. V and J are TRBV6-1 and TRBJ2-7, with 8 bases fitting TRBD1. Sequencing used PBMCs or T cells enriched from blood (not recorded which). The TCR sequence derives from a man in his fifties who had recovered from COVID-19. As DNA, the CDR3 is TGTGCCAGCAGTGAACGGCAGGGGGCTGGCGAGCAGTACTTC. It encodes CASSERQGAGEQYF.